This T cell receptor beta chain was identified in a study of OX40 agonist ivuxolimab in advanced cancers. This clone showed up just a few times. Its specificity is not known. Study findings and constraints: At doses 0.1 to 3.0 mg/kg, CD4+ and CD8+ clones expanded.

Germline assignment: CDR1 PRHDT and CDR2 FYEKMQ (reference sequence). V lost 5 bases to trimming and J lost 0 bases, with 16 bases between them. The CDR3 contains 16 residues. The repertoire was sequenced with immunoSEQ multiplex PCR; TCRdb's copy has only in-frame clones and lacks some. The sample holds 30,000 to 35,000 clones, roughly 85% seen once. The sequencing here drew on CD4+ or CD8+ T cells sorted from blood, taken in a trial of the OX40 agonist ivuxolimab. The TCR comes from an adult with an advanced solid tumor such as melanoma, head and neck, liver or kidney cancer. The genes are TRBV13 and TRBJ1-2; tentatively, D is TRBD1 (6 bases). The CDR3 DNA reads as TGTGCCAGCAGCCAAGGAGGGGGGAATACTAACTATGGCTACACCTTC. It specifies CASSQGGGNTNYGYTF.